This entry lists 22 T cell receptor beta chains sequenced from one sample in a study of OX40 agonist ivuxolimab in advanced cancers. The data were produced by immunoSEQ multiplex PCR, yet TCRdb's version contains in-frame clones alone and is incomplete. The profile shows approximately 80,000 clones, approximately 85% of them singletons. Specimen: CD4+ or CD8+ T cells sorted from blood, collected in a trial of the OX40 agonist ivuxolimab. The receptors stem from an adult with an advanced solid tumor such as melanoma, head and neck, liver or kidney cancer.

The chain has TRBV19 and TRBJ2-4, with D possibly being TRBD1 (5 bases). The CDR3 has 15 residues. V gave up 6 bases and J gave up 4 bases, with 16 bases separating them. Germline V gene lookup returns CDR1 LNHDA and CDR2 SQIVND (reference sequence). The CDR3 DNA reads TGTGCCAGTAGCCCCGTCATGGGGCCAAAAAACATTCAGTACTTC. This codes for CASSPVMGPKNIQYF.

The V and J genes are TRBV2 and TRBJ2-3, with 8 bases identical to TRBD2. Germline-derived CDR1 and CDR2 are SNHLY and FYNNEI. The V segment lost 0 bases and the J segment 1 base; nucleotides outside the gene matches: 3. This CDR3 spans 16 amino acids. CDR3 sequence: CASSEAFSGGTDTQYF. The CDR3 DNA reads as TGTGCCAGCAGTGAAGCCTTTAGCGGGGGCACAGATACGCAGTATTTT.

Remarks on this clone: Within the sample, other DNA sequences also encode this same CDR3. The V gene is TRBV7-9, the J gene TRBJ1-1, with D perhaps TRBD1 (5 bases). V lost 2 bases, J lost 3 bases, and 7 bases lay in between. The germline V gene has CDR1 SEHNR and CDR2 FQNEAQ (reference sequence). CDR3 length: 13 amino acids. CDR3 amino acids: CASSLLGDTEAFF. DNA of the CDR3: TGTGCCAGCAGCTTACTAGGGGACACTGAAGCTTTCTTT.

This clone has a handful of counts. The chain joins TRBV30 to TRBJ2-3, with a possible D match to TRBD2 (6 bases). V lost 3 bases and J 5 bases, leaving 18 bases between the germline ends. The CDR3 has 15 amino acids. Germline V gene data show CDR1 as GTSNPN and CDR2 as SVGIG (reference sequence). CDR3 region: CAWSRRGIGIDTQYF. CDR3 nucleotides: TGTGCCTGGAGCAGGCGGGGAATTGGAATAGATACGCAGTATTTT.

In the case of this clone: The sample holds other DNA sequences that translate to the same CDR3. The chain carries TRBV19 and TRBJ1-5, with 7 bases lining up with TRBD1. This CDR3 comprises 12 residues. Germline CDR1 and CDR2: LNHDA and SQIVND (reference sequence). V was clipped by 10 bases and J by 4 bases; unmatched bases: 4. This chain's CDR3 is CATRDSNQPQHF. The DNA for the CDR3 is TGTGCCACCCGGGACAGTAATCAGCCCCAGCATTTT.

This chain uses TRBV29-1 with TRBJ2-3, with 7 positions matching TRBD1. This CDR3 region has 13 residues. Trimming at V came to 8 bases and at J to 2 bases, leaving 7 bases not matched to a gene. Germline V gene sequence: CDR1 SQVTM, CDR2 ANQGSEA. The CDR3 is CSPRDRLTDTQYF. The CDR3 DNA sequence: TGCAGCCCCCGGGACAGACTCACAGATACGCAGTATTTT.

This clone was seen a single time. The CDR3 DNA reads TGTGCCAGCACCAAATCCGGGACACAGAATCAGCCCCAGCATTTT. Protein product: CASTKSGTQNQPQHF. V is TRBV2 and J is TRBJ1-5, with a tentative D call TRBD1 (6 bases). Trimming shortened V by 7 bases and J by 4 bases, and 17 bases separated the two germline ends. This CDR3 is built from 15 residues. The V gene's germline CDR1 is SNHLY and CDR2 FYNNEI.

This sequence joins TRBV9 and TRBJ2-1; unclear D gene. V was cut by 2 bases and J by 5 bases, with 5 bases left in between. The CDR3 runs to 12 residues. Germline V lookup: CDR1 SGDLS, CDR2 YYNGEE. Written as DNA, the CDR3 is TGTGCCAGCAGCGTTACAGACAATGAGCAGTTCTTC. This translates into CASSVTDNEQFF.

In its sample, this clone was seen a few times. This rearrangement joins TRBV27 to TRBJ1-1; no reliable D call. Germline-derived CDR1 and CDR2 are MNHEY and SMNVEV (reference sequence). The V and J ends lost 1 base and 1 base respectively, with 4 bases between them. There are 13 residues in the CDR3. The CDR3: CASSLWQNTEAFF. The CDR3 nucleotides are TGTGCCAGCAGTTTATGGCAGAACACTGAAGCTTTCTTT.

J is TRBJ1-5 and V is TRBV19, with D tentatively TRBD1 (5 bases). V lost 9 bases, J lost 5 bases, and 14 bases lay in between. This CDR3 has 13 amino acids. Germline CDR1 is LNHDA and CDR2 is SQIVND (reference sequence). The chain's CDR3 is CASQGTLDQPQHF. As DNA, the CDR3 is TGTGCCAGCCAAGGGACCCTGGATCAGCCCCAGCATTTT.

The chain is built from TRBV5-5 and TRBJ1-2, with D possibly matching TRBD1 (6 bases). The CDR3 is 13 amino acids. Trimming removed 4 bases at V and 8 bases at J, with 15 bases between. Germline lookup yields CDR1 SGHKS and CDR2 YYEKEE (reference sequence). CDR3 residues: CASSQTGSWGYTF. The CDR3 bases are TGTGCCAGCAGCCAAACAGGGTCGTGGGGCTACACCTTC.

This clone occurred a few times. The chain recombines TRBV9 with TRBJ2-1; 15 positions agree with TRBD2. Germline V gene sequence: CDR1 SGDLS, CDR2 YYNGEE. The CDR3 covers 18 residues. Unmatched junction bases numbered 9, after V lost 1 base and J lost 7 bases. Here the CDR3 DNA reads TGTGCCAGCAGCGTAACGGGGACTAGCGGGGGGAGATATAATGAGCAGTTCTTC. Translating gives CASSVTGTSGGRYNEQFF.

The rearrangement links TRBV30 to TRBJ1-2, with D hard to call. The germline V and J ends were trimmed by 3 bases and 8 bases, with 22 bases remaining between them. Germline CDR1 GTSNPN, CDR2 SVGIG (reference sequence). The length of the CDR3 is 15 residues. The CDR3: CAWRTPAQYAGGYTF. CDR3 in DNA: TGTGCCTGGAGAACCCCCGCCCAGTATGCCGGCGGCTACACCTTC.

This clone was seen a handful of times. The chain carries TRBV27 and TRBJ1-4, with D uncertain. The germline V gene has CDR1 MNHEY and CDR2 SMNVEV (reference sequence). This CDR3 comprises 14 residues. V lost 5 bases and J lost 1, with 8 bases in between. CDR3 DNA: TGTGCCAGCAGTGGCTCAGGAACTAATGAAAAACTGTTTTTT. Translated, it gives CASSGSGTNEKLFF.

This clone has just a few counts. The gene calls are TRBV2 and TRBJ2-7; possible D gene TRBD1, 6 bases. The CDR3 runs 14 residues. CDR1 and CDR2 from the germline V gene are SNHLY and FYNNEI. The V end was cut by 3 bases, the J end by 4 bases, with 13 bases between. CDR3 residues: CASSDARGRYEQYF. The CDR3 DNA reads as TGTGCCAGCAGTGACGCCAGGGGCAGGTACGAGCAGTACTTC.

The gene calls are TRBV6-1 and TRBJ1-1; no reliable D call. Trimming took off 6 bases at V and 0 bases at J, with 14 bases between the two ends. The CDR3 has 15 residues. CDR1 MNHNS and CDR2 SASEGT come from the germline V gene. For the CDR3, the DNA is TGTGCCAGCAGGGGTGTGGCGACGCTGAACACTGAAGCTTTCTTT. Encoded protein: CASRGVATLNTEAFF.

This clone was detected only a few times. This sequence joins TRBV18 and TRBJ1-2; 8 bases map to TRBD1. Trimming removed 3 bases from V and 6 bases from J; junction bases left unmatched: 15. This CDR3 has 17 amino acids. The germline V gene has CDR1 KGHSH and CDR2 LQKENI. The chain's CDR3 is CASSPGQGAGIKDGYTF. The CDR3, as DNA: TGTGCCAGCTCACCCGGACAGGGAGCTGGGATAAAGGATGGCTACACCTTC. Combining the CDR3 with reference TRBV18 and TRBJ1-2 gives the whole variable domain NAGVMQNPRHLVRRRGQEARLRCSPMKGHSHVYWYRQLPEEGLKFMVYLQKENIIDESGMPKERFSAEFPKEGPSILRIQQVVRGDSAAYFCASSPGQGAGIKDGYTFGSGTRLTVV.

V gene TRBV4-2 combines with J gene TRBJ2-5; 7 positions agree with TRBD1. Germline V gene data show CDR1 as LGHNA and CDR2 as YNFKEQ. Trimming cost V 3 bases and J 0 bases; bases outside gene matches: 7. The CDR3 covers 16 residues. CDR3 nucleotides: TGTGCCAGCAGCCAGACCGGACAGGCCAACCAAGAGACCCAGTACTTC. Translated, it gives CASSQTGQANQETQYF.

The V and J genes are TRBV7-6 and TRBJ2-2; no clear D gene. V lost 5 bases and J 1 base, leaving 11 bases between the germline ends. The length of the CDR3 is 15 residues. The germline CDR1 and CDR2 sequences are SGHVS and FNYEAQ. The DNA of the CDR3 is TGTGCCAGCAGCCGCCCATCAGGGAACACCGGGGAGCTGTTTTTT. Translating gives CASSRPSGNTGELFF.

The chain has TRBV7-2 and TRBJ2-5; D gene unclear. This CDR3 has 12 residues. V was trimmed by 3 bases and J by 5 bases, leaving 7 bases between them. Germline V CDR1 and CDR2: SGHTA, FQGNSA. The CDR3 nucleotides read TGTGCCAGCAGCTTGGGCGTGGAGACCCAGTACTTC. This gives the protein CASSLGVETQYF.

CDR3: CASSSPTGFNEQFF. CDR3 DNA: TGTGCCAGCAGCTCACCCACAGGGTTTAATGAGCAGTTCTTC. The rearrangement links TRBV7-9 to TRBJ2-1; possibly TRBD1 for D (6 bases). V lost 4 bases to trimming and J lost 7 bases, with 14 bases between them. Germline CDR1 SEHNR, CDR2 FQNEAQ (reference sequence). The CDR3 totals 14 residues.

V is TRBV6-6 and J is TRBJ1-2; TRBD1 matches 7 bases. Germline V lookup: CDR1 MNHNY, CDR2 SVGAGI (reference sequence). Germline trimming cut 2 bases from V and 2 bases from J; bases unmatched to any gene: 5. The CDR3 totals 15 residues. In DNA, the CDR3 is TGTGCCAGCAGTTACGTAGGGGGCGGGAACTATGGCTACACCTTC. Its protein product is CASSYVGGGNYGYTF.